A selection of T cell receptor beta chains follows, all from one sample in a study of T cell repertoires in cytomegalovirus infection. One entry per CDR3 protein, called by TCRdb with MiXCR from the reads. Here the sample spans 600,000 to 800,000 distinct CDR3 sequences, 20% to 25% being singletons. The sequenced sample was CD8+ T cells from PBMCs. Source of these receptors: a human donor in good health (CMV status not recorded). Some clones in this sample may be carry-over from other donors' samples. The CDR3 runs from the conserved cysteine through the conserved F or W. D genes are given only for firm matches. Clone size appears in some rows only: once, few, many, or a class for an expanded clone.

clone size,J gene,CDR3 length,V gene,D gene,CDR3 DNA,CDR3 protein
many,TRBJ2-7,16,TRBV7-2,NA,TGTGCCAGCAGCTTATCCCTTAGGAAGCCCCACTACGAGCAGTACTTC,CASSLSLRKPHYEQYF
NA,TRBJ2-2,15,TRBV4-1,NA,TGCGCCAGCAGCGCGGTCAGGAATTACACCGGGGAGCTGTTTTTT,CASSAVRNYTGELFF
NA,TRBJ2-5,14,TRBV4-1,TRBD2,TGCGCCAGCAGCCAACGACTAGCCCCAGAGACCCAGTACTTC,CASSQRLAPETQYF
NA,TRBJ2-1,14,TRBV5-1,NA,TGCGCCAGCAGCTGGAGCACCGCCTACAATGAGCAGTTCTTC,CASSWSTAYNEQFF
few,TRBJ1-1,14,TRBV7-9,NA,TGTGCCAGCGGCAGCGGGGCAGAGAACACTGAAGCTTTCTTT,CASGSGAENTEAFF
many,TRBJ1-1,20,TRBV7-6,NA,TGTGCCAGCAGCTTAAAACCCCATTCAATCAGGTTGGGGCTGAACACTGAAGCTTTCTTT,CASSLKPHSIRLGLNTEAFF
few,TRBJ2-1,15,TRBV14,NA,TGTGCCAGCAGCCAAAGGGCAGGGATCAACAATGAGCAGTTCTTC,CASSQRAGINNEQFF
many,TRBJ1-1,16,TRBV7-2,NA,TGTGCCAGCAGCCCGCCTGCCGCCGGGGAGAACACTGAAGCTTTCTTT,CASSPPAAGENTEAFF
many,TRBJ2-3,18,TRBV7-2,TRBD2,TGTGCCAGCAGCTTGTATCAAAGCGGGGGGGGCTCCACAGATACGCAGTATTTT,CASSLYQSGGGSTDTQYF
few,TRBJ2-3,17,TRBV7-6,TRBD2,TGTGCCAGCAGCTATCCAGCCAGACTAGCGGACACAGATACGCAGTATTTT,CASSYPARLADTDTQYF
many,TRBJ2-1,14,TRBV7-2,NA,TGTGCCAGCAGCTTCAGGGGATTCTACAATGAGCAGTTCTTC,CASSFRGFYNEQFF
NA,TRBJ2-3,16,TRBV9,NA,TGTGCCAGCAGCGTAGACGCGGGGTCTAGCACAGATACGCAGTATTTT,CASSVDAGSSTDTQYF
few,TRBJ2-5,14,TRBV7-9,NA,TGTGCCAGCAGCTTAGTAGGCCTAAGGGGGACCCAGTACTTC,CASSLVGLRGTQYF
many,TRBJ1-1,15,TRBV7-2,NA,TGTGCCAGCAGCTTAGTTCCGGGGGCGAACACTGAAGCTTTCTTT,CASSLVPGANTEAFF
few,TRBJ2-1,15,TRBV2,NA,TGTGCCAGCAGTAGCCCGGAGAGCTCCTACAATGAGCAGTTCTTC,CASSSPESSYNEQFF
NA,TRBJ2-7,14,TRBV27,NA,TGTGCCAGCAGATTTAGCGGAACGGTGTCCGAGCAGTACTTC,CASRFSGTVSEQYF
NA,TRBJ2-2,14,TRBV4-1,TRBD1,TGCGCCAGCAGCCAAGAACACAGGGGCGGGGAGCTGTTTTTT,CASSQEHRGGELFF
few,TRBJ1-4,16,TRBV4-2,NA,TGTGCCAGCAGCCAAGAAAGGGGGATCGCTAATGAAAAACTGTTTTTT,CASSQERGIANEKLFF
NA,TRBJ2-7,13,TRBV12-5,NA,TGTGCTAGTGGGGAGGGCTTTACCTACGAGCAGTACTTC,CASGEGFTYEQYF
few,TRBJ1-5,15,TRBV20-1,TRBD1,TGCAGTGCTAGAAGCCGGGACAGCTTGAATCAGCCCCAGCATTTT,CSARSRDSLNQPQHF
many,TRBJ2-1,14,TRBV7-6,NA,TGTGCCAGCAGCTTAAATCCGGTGGGCAATGAGCAGTTCTTC,CASSLNPVGNEQFF
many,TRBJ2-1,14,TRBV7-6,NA,TGTGCCAGCAGCGCAAGGAACTCCTACAATGAGCAGTTCTTC,CASSARNSYNEQFF
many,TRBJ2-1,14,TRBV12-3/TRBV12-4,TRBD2,TGTGCCAGCAGTCCGGGACCCGGGGGGAATGAGCAGTTCTTC,CASSPGPGGNEQFF
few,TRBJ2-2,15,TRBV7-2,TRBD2,TGTGCCAGCAGCATCCCGGGACTAGAATTCGGGGAGCTGTTTTTT,CASSIPGLEFGELFF
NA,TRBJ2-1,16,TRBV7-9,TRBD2,TGTGCCAGCAGCTTACCCCCGGGGGGGCGACGCAATGAGCAGTTCTTC,CASSLPPGGRRNEQFF
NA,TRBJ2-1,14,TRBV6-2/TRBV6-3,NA,TGTGCCAGCAGACCCGGGACACTTTGGGATGAGCAGTTCTTC,CASRPGTLWDEQFF
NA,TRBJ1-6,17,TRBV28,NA,TGTGCCAGCAGTTTTAGACCTCGCGGGCAGTATAGTTCACCCCTCCACTTT,CASSFRPRGQYSSPLHF
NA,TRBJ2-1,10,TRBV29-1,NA,TGCAGCGTTTCGATGTTCGAGCAGTTCTTC,CSVSMFEQFF
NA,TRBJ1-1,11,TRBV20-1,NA,TGCAGTGCCCCGCGGCTAACTGAAGCTTTCTTT,CSAPRLTEAFF
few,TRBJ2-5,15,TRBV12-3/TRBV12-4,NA,TGTGCCAGCAGTCCGGAGAGGGTTGGCCAAGAGACCCAGTACTTC,CASSPERVGQETQYF
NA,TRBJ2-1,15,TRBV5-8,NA,TGTGCCAGCAGCTTGGAGGACACGTCCTACAATGAGCAGTTCTTC,CASSLEDTSYNEQFF
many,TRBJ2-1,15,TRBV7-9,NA,TGTGCCAGCAGCGGGGTGGCTAGCGAAGGCGATGAGCAGTTCTTC,CASSGVASEGDEQFF
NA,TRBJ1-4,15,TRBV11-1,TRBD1,TGTACCAGCAGCCTGGTCGACAGGGAAGGGGAAAAACTGTTTTTT,CTSSLVDREGEKLFF
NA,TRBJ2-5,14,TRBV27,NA,TGTGCCAGCGGCATAGGGGGTTGGAAAGAGACCCAGTACTTC,CASGIGGWKETQYF
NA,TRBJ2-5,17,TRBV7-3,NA,TGTGCCAGCACCTTAATCCCCCCACGCGGGGATCAAGAGATCCAGTACTTC,CASTLIPPRGDQEIQYF
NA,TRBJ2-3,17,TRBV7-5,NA,NA,CISVSEATASCTDTQYF
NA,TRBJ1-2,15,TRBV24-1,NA,TGTGCCACCAGTGATTTGACCGGACACTACTATGGCTACACCTTC,CATSDLTGHYYGYTF
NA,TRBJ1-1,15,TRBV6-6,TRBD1,TGTGCCAGCACTTCTCCCGACAGGGGAAACACTGAAGCTTTCTTT,CASTSPDRGNTEAFF
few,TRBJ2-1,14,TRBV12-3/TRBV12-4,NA,TGTGCCAGCAGTACCTTCGACAGCTACAATGAGCAGTTCTTC,CASSTFDSYNEQFF
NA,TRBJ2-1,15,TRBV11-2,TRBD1,TGTGCCAGCAGCTTAGAGGGACAGAGGTACAATGAGCAGTTCTTC,CASSLEGQRYNEQFF
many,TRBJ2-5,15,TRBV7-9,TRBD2,TGTGCCAGCACCTCTAGCGGGGGCCTTGGAGAGACCCAGTACTTC,CASTSSGGLGETQYF
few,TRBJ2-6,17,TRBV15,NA,TGTGCCACCAGCAGAAGATGGAGGGCGTCTGGGGCCAACGTCCTGACTTTC,CATSRRWRASGANVLTF
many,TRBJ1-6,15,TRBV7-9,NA,TGTGCCAGCAGCTCCCGCAGGTCGGTGGATTCACCCCTCCACTTT,CASSSRRSVDSPLHF
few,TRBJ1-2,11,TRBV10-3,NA,TGTGCCATCAAGACAGTCTATGGCTACACCTTC,CAIKTVYGYTF
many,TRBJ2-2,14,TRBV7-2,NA,TGTGCCAGCAGCTTAGGGTGGGAATCGGGGGAGCTGTTTTTT,CASSLGWESGELFF
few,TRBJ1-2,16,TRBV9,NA,TGTGCCAGCAGCGGAGGGACCGACAATAGACCCTATGGCTACACCTTC,CASSGGTDNRPYGYTF
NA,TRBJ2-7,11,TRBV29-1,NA,TGCAGCTCTACGTGGGGCCACGAGCAGTACTTC,CSSTWGHEQYF
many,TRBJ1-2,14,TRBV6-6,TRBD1,TGTGCCAGCCGAGAAAGGGACAGCCTCTATGGCTACACCTTC,CASRERDSLYGYTF
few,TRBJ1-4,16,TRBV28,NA,TGTGCCAGCAGTTCAATGGGTATGGCAACTAATGAAAAACTGTTTTTT,CASSSMGMATNEKLFF
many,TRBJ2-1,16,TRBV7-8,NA,TGTGCCAGCAGCTTTCGTAGCCCAAGCCCGGCGGACGAGCAGTTCTTC,CASSFRSPSPADEQFF
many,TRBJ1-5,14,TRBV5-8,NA,TGTGCCAGCAGCCTCCAGGGACCCAATCAGCCCCAGCATTTT,CASSLQGPNQPQHF
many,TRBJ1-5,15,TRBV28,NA,TGTGCCACTCAAAGCCGTGACACCAGCAATCAGCCCCAGCATTTT,CATQSRDTSNQPQHF
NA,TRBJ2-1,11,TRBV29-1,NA,TGCAGCGGGGGGGCCGTACTTGGGCAGTTCTTC,CSGGAVLGQFF
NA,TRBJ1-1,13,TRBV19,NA,TGTGCCAGTAGTCCCCGATACACGGACGAAGCTTTCTTT,CASSPRYTDEAFF
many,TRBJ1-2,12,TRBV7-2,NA,TGTGCCAGCGACCGAACGGGGGCGGACTACACCTTC,CASDRTGADYTF
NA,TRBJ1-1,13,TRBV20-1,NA,TGCAGTGCTAGAGATCTTAGGAACACTGAAGCTTTCTTT,CSARDLRNTEAFF
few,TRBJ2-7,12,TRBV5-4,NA,TGTGCCAGCAGCTTCTCGGGGCAAGAGCAGTACTTC,CASSFSGQEQYF
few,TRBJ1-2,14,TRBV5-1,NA,TGCGCCAGCAGCTTTAACTCCTTTAACTATGGCTACACCTTC,CASSFNSFNYGYTF
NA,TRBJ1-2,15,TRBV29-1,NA,TGCAGCGTTGAACGGACCGTTCATGATAACTATGGCTACACCTTC,CSVERTVHDNYGYTF
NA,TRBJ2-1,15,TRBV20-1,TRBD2,TGCAGTGCCAACAAACTAGCGGGGGCCTACAATGAGCAGTTCTTC,CSANKLAGAYNEQFF